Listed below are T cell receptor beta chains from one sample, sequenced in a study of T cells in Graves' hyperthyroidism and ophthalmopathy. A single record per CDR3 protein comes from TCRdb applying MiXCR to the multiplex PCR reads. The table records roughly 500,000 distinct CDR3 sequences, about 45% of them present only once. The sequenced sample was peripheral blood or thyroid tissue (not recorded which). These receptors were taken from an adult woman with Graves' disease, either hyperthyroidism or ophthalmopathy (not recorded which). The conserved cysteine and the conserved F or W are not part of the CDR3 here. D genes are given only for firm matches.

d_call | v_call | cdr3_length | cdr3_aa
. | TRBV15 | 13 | ATSRLAGDGETQY
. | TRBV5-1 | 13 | ASSLDTLRDSPLH
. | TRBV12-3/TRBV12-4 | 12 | ASSLIRDNSPLH
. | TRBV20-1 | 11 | SARWLGAYGYT
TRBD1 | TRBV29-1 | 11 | SLPGQAWHGYT
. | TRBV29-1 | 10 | SVLGNTGELF
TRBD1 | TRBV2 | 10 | ASSADRGTQY
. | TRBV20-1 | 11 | SASGGSNQPQH
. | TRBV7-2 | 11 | ASGWANSYEQY
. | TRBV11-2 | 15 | ASSLRRARGANSPLH
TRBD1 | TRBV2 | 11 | ASKGQNNQPLH
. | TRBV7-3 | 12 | ASSLAGGEETQH
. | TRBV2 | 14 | ASSVGDPRGGNTIY
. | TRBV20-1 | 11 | SVPTGMNTEAS
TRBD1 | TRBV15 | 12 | ATKKHRDRDEQY
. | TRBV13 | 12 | ASSPQGRLGEQY
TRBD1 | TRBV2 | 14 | ASSQGAGTGSYEQY
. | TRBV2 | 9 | ASVVRYEQY
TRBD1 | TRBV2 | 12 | ASKDRAGNTEAF
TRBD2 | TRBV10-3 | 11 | AILAGSTGELF
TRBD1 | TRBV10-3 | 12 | AISGQGMMETQY
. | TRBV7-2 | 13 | ASSSTTPLGETQY
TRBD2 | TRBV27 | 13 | ASSTGTSGRYEQY
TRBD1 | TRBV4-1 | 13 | ASSHGDRGSYEQY
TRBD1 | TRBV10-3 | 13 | AISEEGQGNQPQH
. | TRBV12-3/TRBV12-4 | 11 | ASRTGAGESRR
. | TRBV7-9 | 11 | ASKYGNTGELF
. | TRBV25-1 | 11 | ARFGGANYGYT
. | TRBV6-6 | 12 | ASSYRVDNQPQH
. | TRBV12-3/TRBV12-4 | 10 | ASSLWNYGYT
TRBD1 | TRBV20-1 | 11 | SAPTGTGAGYT
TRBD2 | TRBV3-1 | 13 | ASSQGLGGAGELF
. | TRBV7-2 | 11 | ASSLENEQPQH
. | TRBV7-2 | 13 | ASSLEGGSYNEQF
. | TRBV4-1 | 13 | ASSQERSPLYEQY
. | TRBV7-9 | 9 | ASSNGNTIY
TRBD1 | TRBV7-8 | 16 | ASSLGTGSVGNSETQY
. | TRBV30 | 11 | AWSVGGWEKLF
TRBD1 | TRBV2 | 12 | ASTAGGGGEKLF
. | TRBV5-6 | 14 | ASSLGQLFMNTEAF
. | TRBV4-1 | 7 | ASSAVAA
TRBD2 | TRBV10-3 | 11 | AIGASGKETQY
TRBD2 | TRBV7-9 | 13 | ASSSTSGRSETQY
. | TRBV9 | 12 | ASSVASRNTEAF
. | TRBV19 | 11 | ASSIEGTYGYT
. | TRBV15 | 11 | ATSIVGRTEAF
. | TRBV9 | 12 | ASSAGLRLYEQY
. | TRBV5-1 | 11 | ASTGLLTYEQY